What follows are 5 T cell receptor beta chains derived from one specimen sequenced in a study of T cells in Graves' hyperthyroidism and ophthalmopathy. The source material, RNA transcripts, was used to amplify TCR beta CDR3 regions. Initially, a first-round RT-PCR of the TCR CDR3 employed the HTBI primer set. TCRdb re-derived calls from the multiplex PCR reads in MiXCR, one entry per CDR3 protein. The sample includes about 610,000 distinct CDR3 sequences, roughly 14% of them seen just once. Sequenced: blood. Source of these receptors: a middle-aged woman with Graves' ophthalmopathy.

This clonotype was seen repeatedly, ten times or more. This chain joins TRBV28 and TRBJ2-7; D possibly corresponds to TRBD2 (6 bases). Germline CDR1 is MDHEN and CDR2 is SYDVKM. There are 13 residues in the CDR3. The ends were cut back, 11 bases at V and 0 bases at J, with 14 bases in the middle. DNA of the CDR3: TGTGCCGGTAGCGGTGGGTACTCCTACGAGCAGTACTTC. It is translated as CAGSGGYSYEQYF.

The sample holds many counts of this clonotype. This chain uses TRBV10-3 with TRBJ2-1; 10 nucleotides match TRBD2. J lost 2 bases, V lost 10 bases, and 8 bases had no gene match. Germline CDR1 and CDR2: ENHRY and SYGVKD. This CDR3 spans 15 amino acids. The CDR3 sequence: CATKEGTSAYNEQFF. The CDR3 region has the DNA TGTGCCACCAAAGAGGGGACTAGCGCCTACAATGAGCAGTTCTTC.

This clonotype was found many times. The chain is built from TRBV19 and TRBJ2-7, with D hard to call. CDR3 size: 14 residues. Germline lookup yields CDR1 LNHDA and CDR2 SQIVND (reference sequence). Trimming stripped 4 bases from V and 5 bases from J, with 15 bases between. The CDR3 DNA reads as TGTGCCAGTAGTAGCCCGTCAGGAAAGGACGAGCAGTACTTC. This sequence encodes CASSSPSGKDEQYF.

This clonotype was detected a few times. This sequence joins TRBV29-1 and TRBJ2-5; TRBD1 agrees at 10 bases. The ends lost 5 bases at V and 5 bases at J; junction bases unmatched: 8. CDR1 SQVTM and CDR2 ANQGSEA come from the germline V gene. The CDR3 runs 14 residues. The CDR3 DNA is TGCAGCGTTATGACAGGGGGCCGGGGTGAGACCCAGTACTTC. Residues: CSVMTGGRGETQYF.

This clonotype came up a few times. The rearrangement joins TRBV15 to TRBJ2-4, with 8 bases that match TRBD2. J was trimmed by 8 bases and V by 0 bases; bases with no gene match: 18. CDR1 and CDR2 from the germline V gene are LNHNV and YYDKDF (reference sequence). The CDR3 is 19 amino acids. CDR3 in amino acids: CATSRDPTLAVLSGDIQYF. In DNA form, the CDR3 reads TGTGCCACCAGCAGAGATCCTACACTAGCGGTCCTTTCAGGGGACATTCAGTACTTC.